Presented here are 14 T cell receptor beta chains from one specimen sequenced in a study of blood T cell repertoires in COVID-19. Repertoires were generated with immunoSEQ multiplex PCR, while TCRdb's copy carries only in-frame clones and drops some. The table shows some 260,000 clones, with 82% occurring only once. Sequencing input: peripheral blood. The origin of the receptors is a woman of 80 years or more with active or convalescent COVID-19.

This chain connects TRBV3-1 (or the pseudogene TRBV3-2) to TRBJ1-1, with unresolved D. The germline V and J ends were trimmed by 4 bases and 1 base, with 10 bases remaining between them. Per germline, CDR1 LGHDT and CDR2 YNNKEL (reference sequence). The CDR3 is 14 residues long. The CDR3 DNA reads TGTGCCAGCAGCCGAACATATACGAACACTGAAGCTTTCTTT. Amino acids: CASSRTYTNTEAFF.

The rearrangement links TRBV6-5 to TRBJ1-1; D perhaps matches TRBD1 (6 bases). The germline gives CDR1 MNHEY, CDR2 SVGAGI. The CDR3 extends over 13 amino acids. The ends were cut back, 6 bases at V and 1 base at J, with 9 bases in the middle. The CDR3 region has the DNA TGTGCCAGCAGGGACAGCAAGAACACTGAAGCTTTCTTT. Amino acids: CASRDSKNTEAFF.

This clone came up once. CDR3 bases: TGTGCCATCAGTGATAGCGGGACAGGGGGAGAAAAACTGTTTTTT. It encodes CAISDSGTGGEKLFF. The J gene is TRBJ1-4, the V gene TRBV10-3; TRBD1 matches at 11 bases. There are 15 residues in the CDR3. Germline V gives CDR1 ENHRY, CDR2 SYGVKD. Trimming took 3 bases from V and 8 from J; bases not matched to a gene: 5.

J is TRBJ1-2 and V is TRBV27; D remains ambiguous. Germline V gene lookup returns CDR1 MNHEY and CDR2 SMNVEV (reference sequence). The CDR3 loop spans 12 amino acids. Trimming took 6 bases from V and 8 from J, leaving 13 bases between them. CDR3 nucleotide sequence: TGTGCCAGCAGGACCCACCCGGGGGGCTACACCTTC. The encoded protein is CASRTHPGGYTF.

The CDR3 loop is CASSEGSYGYTF. The CDR3 DNA follows: TGTGCCAGCAGTGAAGGGAGCTATGGCTACACCTTC. The rearrangement links TRBV28 to TRBJ1-2; D is unresolved. There are 12 residues in the CDR3. The V and J ends lost 5 bases and 4 bases respectively, with 8 bases between them. The germline CDR1 and CDR2 sequences are MDHEN and SYDVKM.

V is TRBV29-1 and J is TRBJ1-2; 7 positions agree with TRBD1. After removal of 6 bases from V and 8 bases from J, the junction contained 6 bases not matched to a gene. Per germline, CDR1 SQVTM and CDR2 ANQGSEA. The CDR3 is 11 residues long. The CDR3 reads CSVSTGEGYTF. In nucleotides, the CDR3 is TGCAGCGTCTCCACAGGGGAGGGCTACACCTTC.

The rearrangement uses TRBV3-1 (or the pseudogene TRBV3-2) and TRBJ2-5; 11 bases are a match to TRBD2. V shed 4 bases and J 0 bases; nucleotides not matched to a gene: 1. The CDR3 extends over 15 amino acids. Germline loops: CDR1 LGHDT, CDR2 YNNKEL (reference sequence). CDR3 nucleotide sequence: TGTGCCAGCAGCCGACTAGCGGGGAACCAAGAGACCCAGTACTTC. Its protein is CASSRLAGNQETQYF.

The J gene is TRBJ2-7, the V gene TRBV28; 11 nucleotides match TRBD2. Germline CDR1 and CDR2: MDHEN and SYDVKM. Trimming took 3 bases from V and 11 from J; bases not matched to a gene: 6. This CDR3 contains 13 residues. CDR3 nucleotide sequence: TGTGCCAGCAGTTTTCCGGGACTAGCGGCGAAGTACTTC. Translating gives CASSFPGLAAKYF.

In its sample, this clone was seen once. The chain links TRBV5-1 to TRBJ1-2; the match to TRBD1 covers 7 bases. V shed 0 bases and J 5 bases; nucleotides not matched to a gene: 4. The CDR3 runs 14 residues. Per the germline V gene, CDR1 is SGHRS and CDR2 is YFSETQ. As DNA, the CDR3 is TGCGCCAGCAGCTTGGAGGGGGCTGTTTATGGCTACACCTTC. Translated, it gives CASSLEGAVYGYTF.

This chain joins TRBV5-4 and TRBJ1-2; perhaps TRBD1 as D (6 bases). Trimming left V 0 bases short and J 13 bases short, with 16 bases between. This CDR3 is built from 13 residues. Germline-derived CDR1 and CDR2 are SGHNT and YYREEE (reference sequence). CDR3 nucleotides: TGTGCCAGCAGCTTGGAACTGGGACAATCGCCCACCTTC. Its translation is CASSLELGQSPTF.

CDR3 amino acids: CASQTSYETQYF. Written as DNA, the CDR3 is TGTGCCAGCCAGACTAGCTATGAGACCCAGTACTTC. V gene TRBV28 combines with J gene TRBJ2-5; 7 positions agree with TRBD2. CDR1 and CDR2 (germline): MDHEN, SYDVKM. Trimming removed 8 bases from V and 5 bases from J; junction bases left unmatched: 5. CDR3 size: 12 residues.

The chain has TRBV2 and TRBJ1-2; D may be TRBD1 (6 bases). The length of the CDR3 is 14 residues. Germline V gene lookup returns CDR1 SNHLY and CDR2 FYNNEI. The germline V and J ends were trimmed by 10 bases and 5 bases, with 20 bases remaining between them. The CDR3 coding sequence is TGTGCCACTACGATACAGGGCTCAATTTATGGCTACACCTTC. This encodes CATTIQGSIYGYTF.

In its sample, this clone was seen once. V and J are TRBV5-1 and TRBJ2-3; TRBD2 might be the D (6 bases). The germline V gene encodes CDR1 SGHRS and CDR2 YFSETQ. This CDR3 is built from 14 residues. Trimming took 4 bases from V and 5 from J, leaving 14 bases between them. The CDR3 DNA follows: TGCGCCAGCAGCGGAGGGACTTTCTTAGATACGCAGTATTTT. Translating it yields CASSGGTFLDTQYF.

The rearrangement links TRBV5-1 to TRBJ2-7; 7 bases are a match to TRBD2. CDR3 length: 14 amino acids. Germline V gene lookup returns CDR1 SGHRS and CDR2 YFSETQ. With V trimmed by 1 base and J by 3 bases, 4 bases remained unmatched. The CDR3 DNA reads as TGCGCCAGCAGCTTGCGGGAGGTTAGCTACGAGCAGTACTTC. It specifies CASSLREVSYEQYF.